Shown below are 30 T cell receptor beta chains from a single sample sequenced in a study of CD8 T cells in Susac syndrome. RNA in amounts of roughly 0.5 to 1 ug was reverse transcribed with random hexamers. TCRdb recomputed calls from the immunoSEQ multiplex PCR reads with MiXCR, one row per CDR3 protein. Here the sample spans about 240,000 distinct CDR3 sequences, 95% to 97% being singletons. Sequencing was carried out using CD4+ T cells from PBMCs. Every receptor here comes from a human donor with Susac syndrome.

This clonotype is a singleton in its sample. This chain joins TRBV18 and TRBJ2-3; D is possibly TRBD2 (8 bases). Germline CDR1 KGHSH, CDR2 LQKENI. The CDR3 totals 16 residues. V was cut by 1 base and J by 10 bases, with 21 bases left in between. In nucleotides, the CDR3 is TGTGCCAGCTCACCACGAATAGCGGGACAGAGGGATTCGCAGTATTTT. It encodes CASSPRIAGQRDSQYF.

The sample holds one count of this clonotype. CDR3 loop: CASRGVPGTEAFF. The CDR3 DNA sequence: TGTGCCAGCAGGGGAGTCCCGGGCACTGAAGCTTTCTTT. V and J are TRBV3-1 and TRBJ1-1, with unresolved D. Trimming took 6 bases from V and 4 from J, leaving 12 bases between them. The CDR3 length is 13 residues. Germline V lookup: CDR1 LGHDT, CDR2 YNNKEL (reference sequence).

The chain joins TRBV3-1 to TRBJ2-7; no definite D call. This CDR3 is 13 amino acids long. CDR1 LGHDT and CDR2 YNNKEL come from the germline V gene (reference sequence). V lost 0 bases, J lost 3 bases, and 6 bases lay in between. In DNA form, the CDR3 reads TGTGCCAGCAGCCAAGATATGAGCTACGAGCAGTACTTC. Protein product: CASSQDMSYEQYF.

V and J are TRBV29-1 and TRBJ2-5, with a weak D call TRBD1 (6 bases). The V gene's germline CDR1 is SQVTM and CDR2 ANQGSEA. V was pared by 3 bases and J by 2 bases, with 13 bases between. The CDR3 runs 14 residues. CDR3 DNA: TGCAGCGTTGATGGCCCGACAGGACAAGAGACCCAGTACTTC. Translation gives CSVDGPTGQETQYF.

The CDR3, as DNA: TGTGCCAGCAGCTTACGATCCCGACGGAGCCATAGCAATCAGCCCCAGCATTTT. Its protein is CASSLRSRRSHSNQPQHF. The V gene is TRBV5-6, the J gene TRBJ1-5; no clear D gene. The CDR3 runs to 18 residues. Deletions cut 2 bases from V and 0 bases from J, with 18 bases between. Germline V gives CDR1 SGHDT, CDR2 YYEEEE.

This rearrangement joins TRBV19 to TRBJ2-5; D not resolved. Germline assignment: CDR1 LNHDA and CDR2 SQIVND (reference sequence). Trimming pared 6 bases from V and 7 bases from J, leaving 9 bases between. This CDR3 has 11 residues. CDR3 region: CASRDFGTQYF. CDR3 nucleotides: TGTGCCAGTAGAGACTTTGGGACCCAGTACTTC.

On this clonotype: A junction end diverges from the germline sequence, so it may reflect a read error. The rearrangement uses TRBV19 and TRBJ1-1; TRBD1 is a possible D gene (5 bases). The CDR3 is made up of 13 amino acids. Germline loops: CDR1 LNHDA, CDR2 SQIVND (reference sequence). The CDR3 nucleotides read TGTGCCAGTAGTATAGATGGGACCGCTGTGGAAAACTTT. It codes for CASSIDGTAVENF.

The rearrangement links TRBV20-1 to TRBJ1-1, with D unclear. Germline V gene lookup returns CDR1 DFQATT and CDR2 SNEGSKA (reference sequence). There are 13 residues in the CDR3. Trimming shortened V by 3 bases and J by 5 bases, and 13 bases separated the two germline ends. DNA for the CDR3: TGCAGTGCTAGTAGGTCAGGAGGGACTGAAGCTTTCTTT. It translates to CSASRSGGTEAFF.

The genes are TRBV12-3 or TRBV12-4 and TRBJ2-5, with TRBD2 matching 9 bases. The CDR3 is 17 amino acids. Germline trimming cut 6 bases from V and 5 bases from J; bases unmatched to any gene: 16. CDR3 sequence reads: CASRPAMVAGVWETQYF. The DNA for the CDR3 is TGTGCCAGCAGGCCGGCGATGGTAGCGGGAGTCTGGGAGACCCAGTACTTC.

The chain uses TRBV18 and TRBJ1-5, with D unresolved. CDR1 and CDR2 from the germline V gene are KGHSH and LQKENI. Trimming took off 6 bases at V and 5 bases at J, with 17 bases between the two ends. The CDR3 totals 15 residues. Here the CDR3 reads CASSPSRISDQPQHF. The CDR3 DNA reads TGTGCCAGCTCGCCCTCCCGGATCTCCGATCAGCCCCAGCATTTT.

The chain combines TRBV2 with TRBJ1-1; D ambiguous. The CDR3 runs to 13 residues. Trimming pared 0 bases from V and 6 bases from J, leaving 8 bases between. Germline CDR1 reads SNHLY; CDR2 reads FYNNEI. CDR3 nucleotide sequence: TGTGCCAGCAGTGAAGCCGTCCTTGCTGAAGCTTTCTTT. Its translation: CASSEAVLAEAFF. Filled out from reference TRBV2 and TRBJ1-1, the complete variable domain reads EPEVTQTPSHQVTQMGQEVILRCVPISNHLYFYWYRQILGQKVEFLVSFYNNEISEKSEIFDDQFSVERPDGSNFTLKIRSTKLEDSAMYFCASSEAVLAEAFFGQGTRLTVV.

This chain uses TRBV29-1 with TRBJ2-2; tentative D call: TRBD2 (5 bases). Germline CDR1 SQVTM, CDR2 ANQGSEA. V lost 5 bases, J lost 8 bases, and 12 bases lay in between. The length of the CDR3 is 12 residues. This chain's CDR3 is CSVSWRAGELFF. Written as DNA, the CDR3 is TGCAGCGTTAGCTGGCGGGCGGGGGAGCTGTTTTTT.

The chain is built from TRBV4-1 and TRBJ2-1; 14 bases align to TRBD2. V shed 5 bases and J 0 bases; nucleotides not matched to a gene: 12. The CDR3 totals 20 residues. Germline CDR1 reads MGHRA; CDR2 reads YSYEKL. For the CDR3, the DNA is TGCGCCAGCAGCGGAGGGACTAGCGGGAGTGAAAGGCGCTCCTACAATGAGCAGTTCTTC. Its translation is CASSGGTSGSERRSYNEQFF.

The V call is TRBV30, the J call TRBJ1-1, with D hard to call. Trimming removed 5 bases at V and 7 bases at J, with 11 bases between. The CDR3 totals 11 residues. The germline CDR1 and CDR2 sequences are GTSNPN and SVGIG (reference sequence). CDR3 bases: TGTGCCTGGCTTTCACAGCTTGAAGCTTTCTTT. Residues: CAWLSQLEAFF.

This chain links TRBV13 with TRBJ1-1; D perhaps matches TRBD1 (5 bases). Germline CDR1 and CDR2: PRHDT and FYEKMQ (reference sequence). The CDR3 length is 13 residues. Trimming pared 1 base from V and 11 bases from J, leaving 14 bases between. DNA of the CDR3: TGTGCCAGCAGCTTAGTTCGGGGCTCGTGGGCTTTCTTT. Encoded protein: CASSLVRGSWAFF.

This clonotype was counted once. The V call is TRBV28, the J call TRBJ1-4; TRBD1 is a possible D gene (6 bases). Germline V gene sequence: CDR1 MDHEN, CDR2 SYDVKM. This CDR3 has 14 amino acids. The V and J ends lost 5 bases and 7 bases respectively, with 14 bases between them. The CDR3 sequence: CASSPQGSSEKLFF. CDR3 DNA sequence: TGTGCCAGCAGTCCCCAGGGGTCCAGTGAAAAACTGTTTTTT.

This chain's CDR3 is CASEKIQGGGYEQYF. The CDR3 nucleotides read TGTGCCAGCGAAAAGATACAGGGAGGGGGCTACGAGCAGTACTTC. This sequence joins TRBV25-1 and TRBJ2-7, with a tentative D call TRBD2 (7 bases). Germline values: CDR1 MGHDK, CDR2 SYGVNS. V gave up 8 bases and J gave up 3 bases, with 20 bases separating them. This CDR3 has 15 amino acids.

V gene TRBV9 combines with J gene TRBJ1-2; D unclear. The germline V and J ends were trimmed by 2 bases and 3 bases, with 8 bases remaining between them. Per the germline V gene, CDR1 is SGDLS and CDR2 is YYNGEE. The CDR3 spans 13 residues. CDR3 amino acids: CASSVEQHYGYTF. Written as DNA, the CDR3 is TGTGCCAGCAGCGTCGAACAGCACTATGGCTACACCTTC.

This clonotype was counted a few times. The rearrangement links TRBV7-9 to TRBJ1-4; 7 bases agree with TRBD1. From germline, CDR1 is SEHNR and CDR2 FQNEAQ (reference sequence). The CDR3 covers 14 residues. Germline trimming cut 5 bases from V and 7 bases from J; bases unmatched to any gene: 7. CDR3 bases: TGTGCCAGCAGCCCGGACAGGCGGGGTGAAAAACTGTTTTTT. Its translation is CASSPDRRGEKLFF.

The CDR3 protein is CASSPPWDRGPSKAEAFF. Here the CDR3 DNA reads TGTGCCAGCAGTCCCCCGTGGGACAGGGGGCCCTCGAAGGCTGAAGCTTTCTTT. This chain links TRBV12-3 or TRBV12-4 with TRBJ1-1; the match to TRBD1 covers 12 bases. The CDR3 is made up of 18 amino acids. The ends lost 5 bases at V and 6 bases at J; junction bases unmatched: 16.

V gene TRBV21-1 combines with J gene TRBJ2-4; TRBD1 is the table's D call, not checked against the DNA. TRBV21-1 is a pseudogene. The length of the CDR3 is 16 residues. In nucleotides, the CDR3 is TGTGCCAGCAGCAAATGGGTGACAGGGGAGAAAAACATTCAGTACTTC. Its translation is CASSKWVTGEKNIQYF.

This clonotype was counted a few times. The chain recombines TRBV11-2 with TRBJ2-1, with 11 bases lining up with TRBD2. There are 15 residues in the CDR3. Per germline, CDR1 SGHAT and CDR2 FQNNGV. V gave up 8 bases and J gave up 4 bases; unmatched junction bases: 7. CDR3 in DNA: TGTGCCAGCCGTATGACTAGCGGGACGTACAATGAGCAGTTCTTC. As protein: CASRMTSGTYNEQFF.

This clonotype was found once. The chain couples TRBV7-8 to TRBJ2-4; D call uncertain. Germline V lookup: CDR1 SGHVS, CDR2 FQNEAQ. Trimming stripped 6 bases from V and 0 bases from J, with 12 bases between. The CDR3 totals 15 residues. The CDR3, as DNA: TGTGCCAGCAGGCCCGCGTCGGTAGCCAAAAACATTCAGTACTTC. This codes for CASRPASVAKNIQYF.

The genes are TRBV30 and TRBJ2-1; D is unresolved. CDR3 length: 12 amino acids. CDR1 and CDR2 (germline): GTSNPN, SVGIG (reference sequence). V was cut by 3 bases and J by 11 bases, with 14 bases left in between. This CDR3 reads CAWSAPQLKQFF. The CDR3, as DNA: TGTGCCTGGAGCGCCCCGCAATTAAAGCAGTTCTTC.

The chain joins TRBV18 to TRBJ2-4; D perhaps matches TRBD2 (6 bases). The germline V gene has CDR1 KGHSH and CDR2 LQKENI. V was clipped by 0 bases and J by 1 base, with 7 bases between them. The length of the CDR3 is 15 residues. The CDR3 region is CASSPPGTAKNIQYF. The CDR3 coding sequence is TGTGCCAGCTCACCACCCGGGACTGCCAAAAACATTCAGTACTTC.

The rearrangement uses TRBV7-9 and TRBJ1-2, with D unclear. This CDR3 is built from 12 residues. Germline V gives CDR1 SEHNR, CDR2 FQNEAQ (reference sequence). Trimming shortened V by 2 bases and J by 4 bases, and 5 bases separated the two germline ends. CDR3 protein: CASSLRAYGYTF. The CDR3 bases are TGTGCCAGCAGCTTAAGGGCCTATGGCTACACCTTC.

This chain links TRBV20-1 with TRBJ2-7, with 9 bases matching TRBD1. This CDR3 region has 15 residues. V lost 6 bases, J lost 4 bases, and 13 bases stayed unmatched. Germline values: CDR1 DFQATT, CDR2 SNEGSKA (reference sequence). The CDR3 is CSADQPRDREYEQYF. CDR3 nucleotides: TGCAGTGCGGATCAACCCCGGGACAGGGAGTACGAGCAGTACTTC.

The chain combines TRBV2 with TRBJ2-7; perhaps TRBD1 as D (6 bases). CDR3 length: 11 amino acids. V was shortened by 7 bases and J by 5 bases, with 9 bases between the two germline ends. CDR1 SNHLY and CDR2 FYNNEI come from the germline V gene. The chain's CDR3 is CASKSGDEQYF. In DNA form, the CDR3 reads TGTGCCAGCAAGTCAGGGGACGAGCAGTACTTC.

J is TRBJ2-7 and V is TRBV12-3 or TRBV12-4; 7 bases agree with TRBD1. This CDR3 comprises 15 residues. Germline trimming cut 2 bases from V and 2 bases from J; bases unmatched to any gene: 6. In DNA, the CDR3 is TGTGCCAGCAGTTTAATGACAGGGAAGGCCTACGAGCAGTACTTC. It yields the protein CASSLMTGKAYEQYF.

The V gene is TRBV20-1, the J gene TRBJ2-3; D is unclear. The germline V gene has CDR1 DFQATT and CDR2 SNEGSKA (reference sequence). The CDR3 length is 15 residues. V was pared by 3 bases and J by 4 bases, with 17 bases between. The CDR3 region is CSASSGMSMADTQYF. Written as DNA, the CDR3 is TGCAGTGCTAGCTCTGGGATGTCTATGGCAGATACGCAGTATTTT.